This record covers a single T cell receptor (beta chain). The antigen is not known. The data originate from a study of T cell responses to AZD1222 COVID-19 vaccine. Overall study results and limits: Clonal diversity was possibly underestimated, and the donors were mostly white British, with more females.

The method was immunoSEQ multiplex PCR; TCRdb's version includes in-frame clones alone and lacks a portion of them. The sample includes about 110,000 clones, 90% to 95% of them seen just once. The V and J ends lost 4 bases and 2 bases respectively, with 14 bases between them. The CDR3 runs to 15 residues. Per germline, CDR1 MRHNA and CDR2 SNTAGT. The V call is TRBV6-4, the J call TRBJ1-2; a weak D match, TRBD1 (6 bases). The sequences come from peripheral blood, collected on day 0 of AZD1222 vaccination. The TCR comes from an adult in good health. CDR3 amino acids: CASSATPGTNYGYTF. The CDR3 nucleotides are TGTGCCAGCAGTGCTACCCCCGGGACAAACTATGGCTACACCTTC.